These 8 T cell receptor beta chains were sequenced from one sample in a study of early stage breast cancer tumors. The method was immunoSEQ multiplex PCR; TCRdb's version includes in-frame clones alone and lacks a portion of them. The sample has roughly 10,000 clones, roughly 70% seen once; the top ten hold around 7%. Specimen: breast tumor tissue. These receptor sequences come from a person aged 45 to 59 with breast cancer.

The chain uses TRBV18 and TRBJ2-4; 9 bases are shared with TRBD2. Germline CDR1 and CDR2: KGHSH and LQKENI. V lost 4 bases and J lost 15; bases outside the gene matches: 13. The CDR3 loop spans 14 amino acids. The CDR3 DNA is TGTGCCAGCTCACTCGCCGAGACTAGCGGCGTCGCGTACTTC. Protein product: CASSLAETSGVAYF.

The chain has TRBV7-2 and TRBJ2-7, with D uncertain. V was trimmed by 5 bases and J by 5 bases, leaving 13 bases between them. This CDR3 is built from 13 residues. Germline assignment: CDR1 SGHTA and CDR2 FQGNSA. DNA of the CDR3: TGTGCCAGCAGCCGGCGAATAAGGGACGAGCAGTACTTC. Its protein is CASSRRIRDEQYF.

Turning to this clone: This CDR3 fails to terminate in the conserved phenylalanine or tryptophan, so it likely reflects a read error. The chain uses TRBV7-2 and TRBJ1-4; 8 nucleotides line up with TRBD1. Germline loops: CDR1 SGHTA, CDR2 FQGNSA. The CDR3 has 14 residues. The junction had 5 bases not matched to a gene; V was cut back by 5 bases and J by 6 bases. The CDR3: CASSEGQADEKLFC. The CDR3 DNA reads TGTGCCAGCAGCGAGGGACAGGCTGATGAAAAACTGTTTTGT.

The rearrangement joins TRBV7-8 to TRBJ1-2; D unresolved. The CDR3 sequence is 14 residues long. Germline-derived CDR1 and CDR2 are SGHVS and FQNEAQ. V lost 1 base and J 2 bases, leaving 8 bases between the germline ends. The CDR3 protein is CASSLGQRNYGYTF. The CDR3 DNA follows: TGTGCCAGCAGCTTAGGGCAGAGGAACTATGGCTACACCTTC.

The chain employs TRBV7-9 and TRBJ2-7, with D unclear. The CDR3 totals 14 residues. The germline gives CDR1 SEHNR, CDR2 FQNEAQ (reference sequence). V was shortened by 0 bases and J by 5 bases, with 11 bases between the two germline ends. CDR3 DNA: TGTGCCAGCAGCTTAGCGTCGGGTCCGGACGAGCAGTACTTC. Translation: CASSLASGPDEQYF.

This clone was found a few times. The gene calls are TRBV7-9 and TRBJ2-2; D is perhaps TRBD1 (6 bases). Trimming took off 2 bases at V and 10 bases at J, with 14 bases between the two ends. The CDR3 has 14 residues. In germline, CDR1 is SEHNR, CDR2 FQNEAQ (reference sequence). The CDR3 loop reads CASSLPRGVPELFF. CDR3 bases: TGTGCCAGCAGCTTACCCAGGGGCGTCCCGGAGCTGTTTTTT.

The sample holds a few counts of this clone. The chain couples TRBV11-2 to TRBJ1-1; 9 nucleotides line up with TRBD1. Germline CDR1 is SGHAT and CDR2 is FQNNGV. The ends lost 4 bases at V and 6 bases at J; junction bases unmatched: 9. The CDR3 runs to 15 residues. The CDR3 DNA follows: TGTGCCAGCAGCTCCCGAGGACAGGGGTTCGCTGAAGCTTTCTTT. It is translated as CASSSRGQGFAEAFF.

The V gene is TRBV27, the J gene TRBJ1-1; TRBD1 might be the D (6 bases). V lost 4 bases to trimming and J lost 5 bases, with 11 bases between them. Germline V CDR1 and CDR2: MNHEY, SMNVEV (reference sequence). The length of the CDR3 is 13 residues. The DNA of the CDR3 is TGTGCCAGCAGTTCCCCCCAGGGGACTGAAGCTTTCTTT. Translation gives CASSSPQGTEAFF.